The source of this T cell receptor beta chain is a study of blood T cells in healthy people across ages (dated by TCRdb to 2013 to 2016). Concerning the study at large: Template switching captured roughly one uniquely barcoded TCR beta cDNA molecule per two T cells in model experiments. The study analyzed two additional independent replicas of 1 million unique cDNA reads from the same blood draw for two donors, one aged 18 to 30 and one aged 80 or older. To avoid experimental bias, donors of different ages were spread randomly across the sequencing lanes. The donors were split into four age groups: young (average about 15 years), middle-aged (roughly 40), aged (over 55) and long-lived (roughly 77). Age-related changes in TCR beta repertoire diversity were measured in the study by deep sequencing normalized with unique cDNA molecular identifiers.

Points the paper makes about the study in general: Compared with the aged group, more naive CD4+ T cells, fewer expanded clones and increased TCR diversity were shown by the long-lived group, suggesting age selection. Estimates of total diversity based on one million sequenced T cells were considered lower bounds and underestimates. The CMV infection status of donors was not known, potentially confounding age-related changes in expanded clonotypes. Observed TCR beta diversity per million T cells fell roughly linearly with age, and a significant reduction was already apparent by age about 38. Conclusive comparison of naive and antigen-experienced compartments was prevented by the profiling of bulk unsorted PBMCs. There was a strong correlation between observed TCR beta diversity and the percentage of naive T cells measured by flow cytometry.

The library was made by 5' RACE. Instrument on record: Illumina HiSeq 2500. A second PCR of about 6 to 11 cycles was performed with a sample-barcoded 5' primer and a J-beta primer mix. A template-switch 5' adaptor carrying 12 random nucleotides introduced a unique molecular identifier onto each TCR beta cDNA molecule. Each sample yielded at least 2.5 million CDR3-containing paired-end reads. All of the RNA was converted into first-strand cDNA using the Mint cDNA synthesis kit, with a TRBC-specific oligonucleotide serving as the primer. Following uracil-DNA glycosylase treatment, all cDNA underwent a first 18-cycle PCR with the universal primers M1SS and BC2_uni_R. The original methods were these. For normalization, 1 million high-quality reads were randomly selected from each sample, with every read carrying a distinct molecular identifier. Instead of being binned into consensus sequences, reads that shared molecular identifiers were thrown out. MiTCR, run with a Q25 quality threshold and the strictest error-elimination algorithm, handled CDR3 identification, clonotype clustering and error correction. A nonparametric unseen species model with Euler transformation was used to estimate lower-bound total TCR beta diversity. In-frame beta chains were kept once TCRdb had trimmed the public reads at Q25 with fastp and called clones with MiXCR. Each entry merges the rows of one CDR3 protein and shows their most common DNA and genes. The V and J calls shown here were made by TCRdb, not taken from the authors' results. Within this sample are 1.5 million to 2 million distinct CDR3 sequences, with roughly 49% of them counted one time only. The ten largest make up roughly 2% of the sample.

Systemically healthy Caucasian individuals from Russia, 39 in total and aged about 6 to 90 years, were included as donors. Each donor gave ten milliliters of peripheral blood, drawn into EDTA-treated Vacutainer tubes. Ficoll-Paque density-gradient centrifugation was used to isolate PBMCs, with at least 6.5 million per sample. Trizol reagent was used to extract total RNA from PBMCs, with at least 6 micrograms per sample. Naive CD45RAhigh/CD27high T cell percentages were measured by flow cytometry on a PBMC aliquot from every donor. Notes on this clonotype: Its antigen target is currently unknown. No much larger clone exists at a distance of one base, and base qualities are not known.

Trimming at the junction amounts to 0 bases on V and 0 bases on J, and the germline ends lie 13 bases apart. CDR1 and CDR2 are drawn from the germline V gene: SGDLS, YYNGEE. Its CDR3 holds 16 amino acids, cysteine through phenylalanine. The only DNA kept is the CDR3, 48 bases in frame from the first base. The TCR originated in a woman aged 40 to 50 in good health. Recombination linked TRBV9 to TRBJ2-7; too little of a D gene remains to name it. The sequenced sample was blood. The CDR3 has the sequence CASSVGVLIGSYEQYF. The DNA sequence is as follows: TGTGCCAGCAGCGTAGGGGTACTGATCGGCTCCTACGAGCAGTACTTC.